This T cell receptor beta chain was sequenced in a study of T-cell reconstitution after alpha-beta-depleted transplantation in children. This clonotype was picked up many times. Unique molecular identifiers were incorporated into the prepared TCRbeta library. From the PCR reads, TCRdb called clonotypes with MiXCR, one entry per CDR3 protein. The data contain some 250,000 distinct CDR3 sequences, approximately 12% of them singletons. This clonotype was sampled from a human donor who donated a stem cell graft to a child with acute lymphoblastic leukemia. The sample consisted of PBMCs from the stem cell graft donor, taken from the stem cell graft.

CDR3: CASEVIHGYTF. CDR3 DNA: TGTGCCAGCGAGGTTATCCATGGCTACACCTTC. The V call is TRBV11-2, the J call TRBJ1-2, with D uncertain. Trimming took off 8 bases at V and 6 bases at J, with 10 bases between the two ends. This CDR3 comprises 11 residues. Germline CDR1 reads SGHAT; CDR2 reads FQNNGV. Filled out from reference TRBV11-2 and TRBJ1-2, the complete variable domain reads EAGVAQSPRYKIIEKRQSVAFWCNPISGHATLYWYQQILGQGPKLLIQFQNNGVVDDSQLPKDRFSAERLKGVDSTLKIQPAKLEDSAVYLCASEVIHGYTFGSGTRLTVV.